Listed here is a single T cell receptor (beta chain). As yet, its antigen is unknown. The sample originates from a study of T cell repertoires in cytomegalovirus infection. General study results and limits: Ex vivo responses were dominated by HLA-C-restricted CMV-specific TCR beta clonotypes.

The CDR3 extends over 14 amino acids. Germline loops: CDR1 SGHNT, CDR2 YYREEE (reference sequence). The germline V and J ends were trimmed by 1 base and 4 bases, with 10 bases remaining between them. Each CDR3 protein gets one entry after TCRdb re-called the reads with MiXCR. The sample consists of 450,000 to 650,000 distinct CDR3 sequences, approximately 26% of them appearing once. This chain uses TRBV5-4 with TRBJ2-3; no definite D call. Sequenced sample: PBMCs. The sequence was obtained from a human donor in good health (CMV status not recorded). Some clones in this sample may be carry-over from other donors' samples. The chain's CDR3 is CASSLSNPSDTQYF. The CDR3 DNA reads TGTGCCAGCAGCTTGTCTAACCCATCAGATACGCAGTATTTT.